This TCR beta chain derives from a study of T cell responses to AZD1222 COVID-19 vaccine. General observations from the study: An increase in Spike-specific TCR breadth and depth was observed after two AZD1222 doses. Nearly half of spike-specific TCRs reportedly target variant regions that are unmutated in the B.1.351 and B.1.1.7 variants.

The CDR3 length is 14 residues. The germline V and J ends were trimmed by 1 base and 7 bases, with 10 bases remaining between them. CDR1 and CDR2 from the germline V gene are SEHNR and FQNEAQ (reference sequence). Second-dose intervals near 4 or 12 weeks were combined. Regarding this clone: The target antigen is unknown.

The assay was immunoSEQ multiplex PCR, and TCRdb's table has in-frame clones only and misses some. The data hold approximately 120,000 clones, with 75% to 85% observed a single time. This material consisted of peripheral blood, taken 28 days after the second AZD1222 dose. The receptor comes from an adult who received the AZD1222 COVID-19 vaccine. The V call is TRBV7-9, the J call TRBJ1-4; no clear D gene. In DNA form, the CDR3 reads TGTGCCAGCAGCTTAGACAATGGAGGTGAAAAACTGTTTTTT. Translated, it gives CASSLDNGGEKLFF.